The 27 T cell receptor beta chains given below trace back to one sample, sequenced in a study of cytomegalovirus exposure and HLA in healthy donors. Measured with immunoSEQ multiplex PCR; TCRdb has only the in-frame clones, and not every one. The repertoire holds just under 150,000 clones, roughly 87% seen once, with 4.5% to 5.5% in the top ten. Sequenced input: PBMCs. All receptors derive from a man aged 18 to 29 in good health and CMV-seropositive.

The V call is TRBV18, the J call TRBJ2-7; no clear D. The CDR3 covers 13 residues. CDR1 KGHSH and CDR2 LQKENI come from the germline V gene. Trimming removed 8 bases from V and 5 bases from J, with 16 bases in between. DNA for the CDR3: TGTGCCAGCGCCGCCCCCCCTCCTAACGAGCAGTACTTC. Its translation is CASAAPPPNEQYF.

The rearrangement links TRBV30 to TRBJ2-1; the match to TRBD1 covers 7 bases. Germline CDR1 is GTSNPN and CDR2 is SVGIG (reference sequence). The CDR3 contains 14 residues. V shed 5 bases, J shed 4 bases, and the junction held 8 bases outside the gene matches. The CDR3 spells CAWGRQGLYNEQFF. The DNA for the CDR3 is TGTGCCTGGGGGAGACAGGGTTTGTACAATGAGCAGTTCTTC.

V is TRBV27 and J is TRBJ2-4, with D possibly matching TRBD2 (5 bases). Trimming pared 5 bases from V and 2 bases from J, leaving 22 bases between. CDR1 is MNHEY, CDR2 SMNVEV, per germline (reference sequence). There are 18 residues in the CDR3. CDR3 protein: CASSLSAREGVPKNIQYF. CDR3 nucleotide sequence: TGTGCCAGCAGTCTCTCCGCCCGGGAAGGCGTACCCAAAAACATTCAGTACTTC.

This clone was seen once. This rearrangement joins TRBV7-8 to TRBJ1-4; 8 positions agree with TRBD1. Germline values: CDR1 SGHVS, CDR2 FQNEAQ. This CDR3 has 16 residues. J gave up 7 bases and V 5 bases, and 12 bases lay outside the gene matches. CDR3 in DNA: TGTGCCAGCAGCCCCCCACTGACAGGGGTTGGTGAAAAACTGTTTTTT. This codes for CASSPPLTGVGEKLFF.

The rearrangement uses TRBV7-9 and TRBJ1-2; TRBD1 matches at 8 bases. CDR1 is SEHNR and CDR2 is FQNEAQ in the germline V gene (reference sequence). V trimming: 1 base; J trimming: 7 bases; junction bases outside the gene matches: 2. This CDR3 is 13 amino acids long. The DNA for the CDR3 is TGTGCCAGCAGCTTAGGGACAGGGTTTGGCTACACCTTC. Amino acids: CASSLGTGFGYTF.

This clone was found once. J is TRBJ1-1 and V is TRBV27; D is perhaps TRBD1 (5 bases). The CDR3 has 12 amino acids. V was pared by 2 bases and J by 9 bases, with 10 bases between. The germline gives CDR1 MNHEY, CDR2 SMNVEV (reference sequence). The CDR3 protein is CASSLPGGQAFF. CDR3 nucleotides: TGTGCCAGCAGTTTACCCGGGGGACAAGCTTTCTTT.

The sample holds one count of this clone. The CDR3 here is CASSVSANYGYTF. CDR3 in DNA: TGTGCCAGCAGTGTTTCAGCGAACTATGGCTACACCTTC. The V gene is TRBV6-1, the J gene TRBJ1-2; unclear D gene. Germline lookup yields CDR1 MNHNS and CDR2 SASEGT. V was pared by 4 bases and J by 2 bases, with 8 bases between. The CDR3 has 13 amino acids.

The CDR3, as DNA: TGTGCCGCTAAACTCAGGGCGAACACTGAAGCTTTCTTT. It encodes CAAKLRANTEAFF. The V and J genes are TRBV2 and TRBJ1-1; perhaps TRBD1 as D (5 bases). The CDR3 sequence is 13 residues long. V was pared by 11 bases and J by 1 base, with 14 bases between. The germline CDR1 and CDR2 sequences are SNHLY and FYNNEI.

This chain uses TRBV19 with TRBJ1-2; TRBD1 is a possible D gene (6 bases). Germline lookup yields CDR1 LNHDA and CDR2 SQIVND (reference sequence). The CDR3 spans 15 residues. V lost 7 bases and J lost 2, with 17 bases in between. DNA of the CDR3: TGTGCCAGTACCTCCCGGGACACCCTAAACTATGGCTACACCTTC. Its protein product is CASTSRDTLNYGYTF.

The chain is built from TRBV30 and TRBJ2-7, with a weak D call TRBD2 (6 bases). This CDR3 has 14 amino acids. Trimming shortened V by 2 bases and J by 3 bases, and 14 bases separated the two germline ends. Per germline, CDR1 GTSNPN and CDR2 SVGIG (reference sequence). CDR3 loop: CAWSRRGVRYEQYF. CDR3 nucleotides: TGTGCCTGGAGTAGGCGGGGCGTGCGCTACGAGCAGTACTTC.

The chain has TRBV7-9 and TRBJ2-1; 14 bases fit TRBD2. The V and J ends lost 0 bases and 6 bases, in that order; junction bases with no gene match: 4. The CDR3 consists of 17 residues. Germline V gene lookup returns CDR1 SEHNR and CDR2 FQNEAQ (reference sequence). CDR3 residues: CASSLARGLAGVNEQFF. The CDR3 nucleotides are TGTGCCAGCAGCTTAGCGAGGGGACTAGCGGGAGTCAATGAGCAGTTCTTC.

The CDR3 DNA is TGTGCCAGCAGCCCCATCCGAGTAGCGGGCTTGCAAGAGACCCAGTACTTC. This encodes CASSPIRVAGLQETQYF. The chain is built from TRBV11-2 and TRBJ2-5, with 7 positions matching TRBD2. The CDR3 sequence is 17 residues long. V was pared by 5 bases and J by 2 bases, with 14 bases of the junction left unmatched. CDR1 is SGHAT, CDR2 FQNNGV, per germline.

Here the CDR3 DNA reads TGTGCCAGTAACTACCTGGAAGGGGCAGGGCAGCCCCAGCATTTT. Its translation is CASNYLEGAGQPQHF. The chain has TRBV19 and TRBJ1-5; D might be TRBD1 (5 bases). CDR1 is LNHDA and CDR2 is SQIVND in the germline V gene (reference sequence). This CDR3 is 15 amino acids long. V was cut by 7 bases and J by 7 bases, with 20 bases left in between.

The V gene is TRBV28, the J gene TRBJ1-3; unclear D gene. V was clipped by 1 base and J by 0 bases, with 13 bases between them. The CDR3 is 17 amino acids. Germline values: CDR1 MDHEN, CDR2 SYDVKM. CDR3 protein: CASSLSRGLSSGNTIYF. Here the CDR3 DNA reads TGTGCCAGCAGTTTATCAAGAGGACTAAGCTCTGGAAACACCATATATTTT.

This clone was counted between two and nine times. The rearrangement links TRBV5-4 to TRBJ2-7; 9 bases align to TRBD1. Germline V lookup: CDR1 SGHNT, CDR2 YYREEE (reference sequence). The CDR3 length is 16 residues. Trimming at V came to 4 bases and at J to 5 bases, leaving 13 bases not matched to a gene. CDR3 nucleotides: TGTGCCAGCAGCGCCCTGAGAGGACAGGGGAAGGACGAGCAGTACTTC. Translation: CASSALRGQGKDEQYF. Full variable domain (rest looked up from reference TRBV5-4 and TRBJ2-7): ETGVTQSPTHLIKTRGQQVTLRCSSQSGHNTVSWYQQALGQGPQFIFQYYREEENGRGNFPPRFSGLQFPNYSSELNVNALELDDSALYLCASSALRGQGKDEQYFGPGTRLTVT.

The rearrangement joins TRBV5-1 to TRBJ2-3; the D gene is possibly TRBD1 (6 bases). Trimming left V 2 bases short and J 3 bases short, with 13 bases between. The CDR3 contains 15 residues. The germline CDR1 and CDR2 sequences are SGHRS and YFSETQ. CDR3 sequence reads: CASSFSGEGTDTQYF. The CDR3 DNA is TGCGCCAGCAGCTTCTCAGGGGAAGGGACAGATACGCAGTATTTT. Complete variable domain (other parts from reference TRBV5-1 and TRBJ2-3): KAGVTQTPRYLIKTRGQQVTLSCSPISGHRSVSWYQQTPGQGLQFLFEYFSETQRNKGNFPGRFSGRQFSNSRSEMNVSTLELGDSALYLCASSFSGEGTDTQYFGPGTRLTVL.

This chain connects TRBV9 to TRBJ1-2; D perhaps matches TRBD1 (5 bases). From germline, CDR1 is SGDLS and CDR2 YYNGEE. The CDR3 is made up of 16 amino acids. Trimming shortened V by 0 bases and J by 1 base, and 13 bases separated the two germline ends. Here the CDR3 DNA reads TGTGCCAGCAGCGTAGTGCGGGGCTCGGGTAACTATGGCTACACCTTC. Translated, it gives CASSVVRGSGNYGYTF.

The V gene is TRBV7-2, the J gene TRBJ1-2; TRBD1 matches 7 bases. Germline V CDR1 and CDR2: SGHTA, FQGNSA. Trimming took 1 base from V and 8 from J; bases not matched to a gene: 7. The CDR3 runs to 14 residues. The CDR3 reads CASSLGDRVGGYTF. The CDR3 coding sequence is TGTGCCAGCAGCTTAGGTGACAGGGTTGGAGGCTACACCTTC.

The chain couples TRBV13 to TRBJ2-6; TRBD1 matches at 9 bases. Germline V gene data show CDR1 as PRHDT and CDR2 as FYEKMQ (reference sequence). Trimming at V came to 6 bases and at J to 2 bases, leaving 14 bases not matched to a gene. The CDR3 consists of 19 residues. In DNA, the CDR3 is TGTGCCAGCAGATCCACCGGGACAGGGCTTGCTACTGGGGCCAACGTCCTGACTTTC. It encodes CASRSTGTGLATGANVLTF.

The chain recombines TRBV7-6 with TRBJ2-2; D is perhaps TRBD2 (5 bases). From germline, CDR1 is SGHVS and CDR2 FNYEAQ. The CDR3 length is 13 residues. Trimming removed 5 bases from V and 5 bases from J, with 9 bases in between. The CDR3 loop is CASSPRETGELFF. CDR3 nucleotide sequence: TGTGCCAGCAGCCCGAGGGAAACCGGGGAGCTGTTTTTT. Drawing the rest from reference TRBV7-6 and TRBJ2-2, the complete variable domain is GAGVSQSPRYKVTKRGQDVALRCDPISGHVSLYWYRQALGQGPEFLTYFNYEAQQDKSGLPNDRFSAERPEGSISTLTIQRTEQRDSAMYRCASSPRETGELFFGEGSRLTVL.

The chain carries TRBV5-4 and TRBJ2-7; 7 bases are shared with TRBD1. Germline CDR1 SGHNT, CDR2 YYREEE (reference sequence). The trim removed 2 bases at V and 5 bases at J, leaving 13 bases unmatched. The CDR3 is 16 residues long. In DNA, the CDR3 is TGTGCCAGCAGCTTTGGGACAGAAACAGGGTGGAACGAGCAGTACTTC. Translation: CASSFGTETGWNEQYF.

The rearrangement links TRBV20-1 to TRBJ1-6; D is ambiguous. The germline gives CDR1 DFQATT, CDR2 SNEGSKA (reference sequence). Trimming took 1 base from V and 9 from J, leaving 4 bases between them. CDR3 size: 11 residues. The CDR3 here is CSARGGSPLHF. In DNA form, the CDR3 reads TGCAGTGCTAGAGGAGGTTCACCCCTCCACTTT.

The chain uses TRBV27 and TRBJ2-3, with D maybe TRBD2 (6 bases). Germline CDR1 is MNHEY and CDR2 is SMNVEV (reference sequence). This CDR3 spans 14 amino acids. The germline V and J ends were trimmed by 4 bases and 8 bases, with 16 bases remaining between them. This chain's CDR3 is CASSYRAQGGTQYF. The CDR3 nucleotides are TGTGCCAGCAGTTATCGGGCCCAGGGAGGTACGCAGTATTTT.

This clone was seen a single time. This sequence joins TRBV30 and TRBJ2-3, with 9 nucleotides matching TRBD2. CDR3 length: 16 residues. Trimming cost V 0 bases and J 0 bases; bases outside gene matches: 4. In germline, CDR1 is GTSNPN, CDR2 SVGIG (reference sequence). DNA of the CDR3: TGTGCCTGGAGTGTATTTGCGGGGGGGAGCACAGATACGCAGTATTTT. Translating gives CAWSVFAGGSTDTQYF.

V and J are TRBV5-8 and TRBJ1-5; the D gene is possibly TRBD1 (6 bases). Germline lookup yields CDR1 SGHTS and CDR2 YDEGEE. The CDR3 has 15 amino acids. V was cut by 0 bases and J by 7 bases, with 14 bases left in between. As DNA, the CDR3 is TGTGCCAGCAGCTTGGAGACAGGAGGTGGGCAGCCCCAGCATTTT. Its translation is CASSLETGGGQPQHF.

The chain links TRBV5-1 to TRBJ2-7; TRBD1 is a possible D gene (5 bases). V was trimmed by 1 base and J by 1 base, leaving 12 bases between them. Germline loops: CDR1 SGHRS, CDR2 YFSETQ. The length of the CDR3 is 15 residues. The CDR3 here is CASSLLSDRSYEQYF. CDR3 coding DNA: TGCGCCAGCAGCTTGTTGTCCGACAGATCCTACGAGCAGTACTTC.

The chain recombines TRBV6-6 with TRBJ1-5, with 8 bases aligning to TRBD1. The CDR3 loop spans 15 amino acids. The V gene's germline CDR1 is MNHNY and CDR2 SVGAGI (reference sequence). V shed 4 bases, J shed 4 bases, and the junction held 6 bases outside the gene matches. The CDR3: CASSSRTGWNQPQHF. In nucleotides, the CDR3 is TGTGCCAGCAGTTCCCGGACAGGGTGGAATCAGCCCCAGCATTTT.